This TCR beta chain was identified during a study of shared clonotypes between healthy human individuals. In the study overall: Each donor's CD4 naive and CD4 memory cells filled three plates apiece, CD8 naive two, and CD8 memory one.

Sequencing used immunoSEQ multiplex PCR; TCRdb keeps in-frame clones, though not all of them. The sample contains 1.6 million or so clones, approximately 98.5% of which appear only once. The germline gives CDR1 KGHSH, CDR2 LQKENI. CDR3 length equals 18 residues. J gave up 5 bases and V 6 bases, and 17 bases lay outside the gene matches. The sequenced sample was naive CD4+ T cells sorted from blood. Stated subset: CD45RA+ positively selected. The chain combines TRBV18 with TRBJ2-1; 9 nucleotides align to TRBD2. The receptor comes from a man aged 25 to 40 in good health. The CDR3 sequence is CASSPFPFTSGQHNEQFF. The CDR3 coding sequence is TGTGCCAGCTCTCCTTTTCCCTTTACTAGCGGGCAGCACAATGAGCAGTTCTTC.